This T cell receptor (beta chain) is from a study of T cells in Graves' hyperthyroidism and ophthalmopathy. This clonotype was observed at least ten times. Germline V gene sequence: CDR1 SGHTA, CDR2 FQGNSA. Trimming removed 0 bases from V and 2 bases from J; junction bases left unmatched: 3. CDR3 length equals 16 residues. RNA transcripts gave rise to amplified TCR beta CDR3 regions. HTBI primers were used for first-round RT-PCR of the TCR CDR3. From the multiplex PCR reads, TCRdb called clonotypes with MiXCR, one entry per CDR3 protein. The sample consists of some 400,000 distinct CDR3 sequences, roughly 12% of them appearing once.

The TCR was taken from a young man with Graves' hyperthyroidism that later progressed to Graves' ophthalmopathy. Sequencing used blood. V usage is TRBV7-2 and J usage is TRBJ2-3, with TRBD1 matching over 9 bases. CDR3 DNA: TGTGCCAGCAGCTTAGCCGGGACAGGGAACACAGATACGCAGTATTTT. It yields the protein CASSLAGTGNTDTQYF.